The entry below describes one TCR beta chain. What it binds is not known. Treatment for every participant with HIV took place in the United States. The data belong to a study of long-term antiretroviral therapy in people with HIV. Whole-study results and caveats: Possibly under older ART regimens, blood was drawn between about 2003 and 2017.

This was the immunoSEQ v3.0 assay at survey level. Measured with immunoSEQ multiplex PCR; TCRdb has only the in-frame clones, and not every one. The table lists around 30,000 clones, 85% of them singletons. Germline-derived CDR1 and CDR2 are MGHRA and YSYEKL. This CDR3 comprises 15 residues. Unmatched junction bases numbered 4, after V lost 2 bases and J lost 4 bases. The sample in question was unsorted PBMCs, obtained 2.3 years after starting antiretroviral therapy. The sequence derives from a man aged 40-49 years with HIV. The chain employs TRBV4-1 and TRBJ2-2, with 7 bases identical to TRBD1. CDR3 bases: TGCGCCAGCAGCCAACCGACAGGGTCCACCGGGGAGCTGTTTTTT. It codes for CASSQPTGSTGELFF.